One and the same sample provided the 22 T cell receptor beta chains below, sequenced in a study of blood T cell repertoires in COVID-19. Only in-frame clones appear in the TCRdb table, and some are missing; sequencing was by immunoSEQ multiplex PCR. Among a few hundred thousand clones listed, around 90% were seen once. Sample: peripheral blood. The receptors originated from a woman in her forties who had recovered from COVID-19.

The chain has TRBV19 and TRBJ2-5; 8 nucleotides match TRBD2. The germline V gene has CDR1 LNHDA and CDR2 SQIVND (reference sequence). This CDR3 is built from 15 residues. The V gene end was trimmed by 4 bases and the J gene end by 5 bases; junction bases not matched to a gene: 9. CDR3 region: CASSNSAGVIETQYF. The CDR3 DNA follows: TGTGCCAGTAGTAATTCAGCGGGAGTTATCGAGACCCAGTACTTC.

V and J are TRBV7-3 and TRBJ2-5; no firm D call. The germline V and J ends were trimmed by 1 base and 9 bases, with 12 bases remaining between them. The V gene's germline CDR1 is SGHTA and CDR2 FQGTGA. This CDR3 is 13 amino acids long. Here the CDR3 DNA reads TGTGCCAGCAGCTTAAGTGAAACCCAGGCCCAGTACTTC. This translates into CASSLSETQAQYF.

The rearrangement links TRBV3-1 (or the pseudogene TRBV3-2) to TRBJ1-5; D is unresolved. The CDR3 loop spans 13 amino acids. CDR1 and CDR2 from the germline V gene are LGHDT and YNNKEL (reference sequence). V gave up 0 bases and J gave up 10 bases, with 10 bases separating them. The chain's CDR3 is CASSQDRVQPQHF. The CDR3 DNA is TGTGCCAGCAGCCAAGATCGAGTCCAACCCCAGCATTTT.

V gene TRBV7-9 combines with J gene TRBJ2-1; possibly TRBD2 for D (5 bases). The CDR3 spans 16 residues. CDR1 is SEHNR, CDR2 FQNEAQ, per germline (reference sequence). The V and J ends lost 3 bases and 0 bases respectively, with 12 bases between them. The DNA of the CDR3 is TGTGCCAGCAGCTTTCTTGAGGGTAGCTCCTACAATGAGCAGTTCTTC. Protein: CASSFLEGSSYNEQFF.

CDR3 region: CASGTGNGYTF. In DNA form, the CDR3 reads TGTGCCTCCGGGACAGGGAATGGCTACACCTTC. V and J are TRBV30 and TRBJ1-2, with 9 nucleotides matching TRBD1. Germline CDR1 and CDR2: GTSNPN and SVGIG (reference sequence). CDR3 length equals 11 residues. V shed 7 bases, J shed 6 bases, and the junction held 3 bases outside the gene matches.

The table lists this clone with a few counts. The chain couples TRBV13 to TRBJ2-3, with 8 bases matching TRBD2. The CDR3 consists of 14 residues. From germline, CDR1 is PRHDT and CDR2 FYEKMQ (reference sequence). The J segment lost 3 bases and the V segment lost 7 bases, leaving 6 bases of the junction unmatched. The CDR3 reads CASKREWLTDTQYF. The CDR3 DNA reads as TGTGCCAGCAAGCGGGAGTGGTTAACAGATACGCAGTATTTT.

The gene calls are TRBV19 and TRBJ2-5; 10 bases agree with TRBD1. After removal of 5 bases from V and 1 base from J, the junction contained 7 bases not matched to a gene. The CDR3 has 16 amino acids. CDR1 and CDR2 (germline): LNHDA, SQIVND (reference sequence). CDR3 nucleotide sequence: TGTGCCAGTAGTTCCGGGACAGGGGTCTTCCAAGAGACCCAGTACTTC. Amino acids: CASSSGTGVFQETQYF.

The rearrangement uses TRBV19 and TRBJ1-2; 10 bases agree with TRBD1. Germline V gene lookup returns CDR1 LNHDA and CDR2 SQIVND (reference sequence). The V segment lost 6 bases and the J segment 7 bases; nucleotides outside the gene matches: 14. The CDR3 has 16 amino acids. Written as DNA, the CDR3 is TGTGCCAGTAGGCAGATGGGGAACAGGACAGGGGGTGGCTACACCTTC. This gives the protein CASRQMGNRTGGGYTF.

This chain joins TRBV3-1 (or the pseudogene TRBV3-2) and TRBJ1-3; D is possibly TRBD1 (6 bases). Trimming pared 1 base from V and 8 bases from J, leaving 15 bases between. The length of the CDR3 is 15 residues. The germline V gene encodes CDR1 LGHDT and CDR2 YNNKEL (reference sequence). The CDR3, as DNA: TGTGCCAGCAGCCAAGCCCGACAAGGGGGATACACCATATATTTT. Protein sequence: CASSQARQGGYTIYF.

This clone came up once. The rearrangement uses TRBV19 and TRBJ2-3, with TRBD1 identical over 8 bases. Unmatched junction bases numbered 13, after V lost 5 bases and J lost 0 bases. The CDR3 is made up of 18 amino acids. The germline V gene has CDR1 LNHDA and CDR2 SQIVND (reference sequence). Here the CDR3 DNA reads TGTGCCAGTAGTTCCCGAAAGAAGACAGGGGCTAGCACAGATACGCAGTATTTT. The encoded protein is CASSSRKKTGASTDTQYF.

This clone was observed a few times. CDR3 sequence: CASSQEGGLDIYEQYF. The DNA for the CDR3 is TGCGCCAGCAGCCAAGAGGGAGGACTTGATATCTACGAGCAGTACTTC. V and J are TRBV4-1 and TRBJ2-7, with D possibly being TRBD2 (6 bases). Germline CDR1 and CDR2: MGHRA and YSYEKL. Trimming cost V 0 bases and J 3 bases, with 15 bases left between them. The CDR3 length is 16 residues.

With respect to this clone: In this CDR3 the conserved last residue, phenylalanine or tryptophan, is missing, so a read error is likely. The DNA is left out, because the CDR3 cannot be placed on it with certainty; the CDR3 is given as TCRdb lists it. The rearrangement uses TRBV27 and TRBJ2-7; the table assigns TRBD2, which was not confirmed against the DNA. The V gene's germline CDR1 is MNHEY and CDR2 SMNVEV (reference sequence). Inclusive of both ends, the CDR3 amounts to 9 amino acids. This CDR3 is CASSLRRAD.

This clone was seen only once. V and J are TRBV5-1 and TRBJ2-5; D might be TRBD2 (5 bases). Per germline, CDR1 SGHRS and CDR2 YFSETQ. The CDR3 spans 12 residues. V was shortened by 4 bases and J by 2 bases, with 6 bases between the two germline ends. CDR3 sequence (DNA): TGCGCCAGCAGCCGGGAACAAGAGACCCAGTACTTC. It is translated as CASSREQETQYF.

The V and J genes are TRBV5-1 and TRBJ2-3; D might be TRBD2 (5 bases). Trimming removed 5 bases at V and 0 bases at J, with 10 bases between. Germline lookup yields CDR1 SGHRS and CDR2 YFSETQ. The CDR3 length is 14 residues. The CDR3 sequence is CASRDQRSTDTQYF. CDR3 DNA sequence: TGCGCCAGCAGGGACCAGCGGAGCACAGATACGCAGTATTTT.

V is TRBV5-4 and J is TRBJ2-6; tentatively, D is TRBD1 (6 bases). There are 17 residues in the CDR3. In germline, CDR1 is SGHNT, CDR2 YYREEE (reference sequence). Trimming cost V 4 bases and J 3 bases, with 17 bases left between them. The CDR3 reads CASSLQGPPGGANVLTF. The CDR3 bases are TGTGCCAGCAGCCTACAGGGTCCTCCTGGTGGGGCCAACGTCCTGACTTTC.

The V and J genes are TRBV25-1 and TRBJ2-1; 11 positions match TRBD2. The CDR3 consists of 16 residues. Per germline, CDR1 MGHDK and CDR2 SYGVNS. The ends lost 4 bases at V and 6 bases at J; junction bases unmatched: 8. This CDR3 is CASSALLAGVGNEQFF. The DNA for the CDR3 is TGTGCCAGCAGTGCTCTACTAGCGGGAGTTGGCAATGAGCAGTTCTTC. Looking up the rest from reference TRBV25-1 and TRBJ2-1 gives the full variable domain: EADIYQTPRYLVIGTGKKITLECSQTMGHDKMYWYQQDPGMELHLIHYSYGVNSTEKGDLSSESTVSRIRTEHFPLTLESARPSHTSQYLCASSALLAGVGNEQFFGPGTRLTVL.

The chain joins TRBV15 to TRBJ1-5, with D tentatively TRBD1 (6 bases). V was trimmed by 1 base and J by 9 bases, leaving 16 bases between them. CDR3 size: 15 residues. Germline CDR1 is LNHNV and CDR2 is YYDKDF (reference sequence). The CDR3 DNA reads TGTGCCACCAGCAGAGCCGGGGGGCCCGGGTTGCCCCAGCATTTT. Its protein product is CATSRAGGPGLPQHF.

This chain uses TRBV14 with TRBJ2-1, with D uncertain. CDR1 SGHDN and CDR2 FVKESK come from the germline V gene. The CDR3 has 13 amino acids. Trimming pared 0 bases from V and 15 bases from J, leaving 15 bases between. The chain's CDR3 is CASSQEWSSDRFF. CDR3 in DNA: TGTGCCAGCAGCCAAGAATGGAGCAGCGATAGGTTCTTC.

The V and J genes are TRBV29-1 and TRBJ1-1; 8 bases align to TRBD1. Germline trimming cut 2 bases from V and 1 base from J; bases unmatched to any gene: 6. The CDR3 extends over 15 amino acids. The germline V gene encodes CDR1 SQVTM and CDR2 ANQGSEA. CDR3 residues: CSVERTGPGNTEAFF. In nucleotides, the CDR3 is TGCAGCGTTGAAAGGACAGGGCCCGGGAACACTGAAGCTTTCTTT.

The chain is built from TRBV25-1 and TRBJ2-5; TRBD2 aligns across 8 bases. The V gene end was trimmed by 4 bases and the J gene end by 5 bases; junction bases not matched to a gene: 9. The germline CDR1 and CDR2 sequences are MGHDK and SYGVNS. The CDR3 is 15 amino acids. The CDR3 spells CASSVGREGGETQYF. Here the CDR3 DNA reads TGTGCCAGCAGTGTAGGACGGGAGGGCGGGGAGACCCAGTACTTC.

This chain's CDR3 is CASSGRDTIYF. Written as DNA, the CDR3 is TGTGCCAGCAGTGGGAGGGACACCATATATTTT. V is TRBV12-3 or TRBV12-4 and J is TRBJ1-3, with no clear D. V lost 5 bases to trimming and J lost 8 bases, with 7 bases between them. This CDR3 contains 11 residues.

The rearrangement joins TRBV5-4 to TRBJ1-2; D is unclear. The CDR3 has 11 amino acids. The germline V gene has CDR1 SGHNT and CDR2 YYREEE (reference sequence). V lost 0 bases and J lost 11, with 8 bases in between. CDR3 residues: CASSLDERYTF. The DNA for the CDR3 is TGTGCCAGCAGCTTGGACGAGCGGTACACCTTC.